This TCR beta chain came from a study of cytomegalovirus exposure and HLA in healthy donors. Regarding the study as a whole: The majority of TCR sequences were rare, yet some public TCRs appeared in many donors.

Profiling relied on immunoSEQ multiplex PCR, and the TCRdb table lists in-frame clones only, not all of them. The repertoire has 55,000 to 80,000 clones, approximately 95% of them found once; the top ten carry over 6%. As regards this clone: No antigen is known for it.

The V gene's germline CDR1 is PRHDT and CDR2 FYEKMQ (reference sequence). CDR3 length equals 14 residues. V was trimmed by 4 bases and J by 8 bases, leaving 17 bases between them. The sample consisted of PBMCs. J is TRBJ1-2 and V is TRBV13; D is perhaps TRBD1 (6 bases). This TCR was recovered from a woman between 18 and 29 years old in good health and CMV-seropositive. DNA of the CDR3: TGTGCCAGCAGCTCCAAGAACAGGGTTCGGGGCTACACCTTC. It codes for CASSSKNRVRGYTF.